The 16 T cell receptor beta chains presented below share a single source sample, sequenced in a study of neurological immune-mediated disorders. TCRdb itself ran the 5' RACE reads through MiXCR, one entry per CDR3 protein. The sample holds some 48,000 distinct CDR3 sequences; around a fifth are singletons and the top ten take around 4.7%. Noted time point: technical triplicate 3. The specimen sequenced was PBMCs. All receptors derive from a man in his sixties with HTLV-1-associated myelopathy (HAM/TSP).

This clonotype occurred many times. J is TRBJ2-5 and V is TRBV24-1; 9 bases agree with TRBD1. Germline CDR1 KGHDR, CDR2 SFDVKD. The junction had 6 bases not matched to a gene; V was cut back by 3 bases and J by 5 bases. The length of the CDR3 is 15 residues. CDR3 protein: CATSDLGTGRETQYF. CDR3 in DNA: TGTGCCACCAGTGATCTCGGGACAGGGAGGGAGACCCAGTACTTC.

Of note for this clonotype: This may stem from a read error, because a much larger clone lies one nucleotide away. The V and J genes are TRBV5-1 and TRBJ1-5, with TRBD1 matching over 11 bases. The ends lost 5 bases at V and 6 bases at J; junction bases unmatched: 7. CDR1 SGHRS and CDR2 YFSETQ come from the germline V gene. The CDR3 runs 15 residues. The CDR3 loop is CASRPGQGDSQPQHF. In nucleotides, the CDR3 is TGCGCCAGCAGACCGGGACAGGGGGATTCTCAGCCCCAGCATTTT.

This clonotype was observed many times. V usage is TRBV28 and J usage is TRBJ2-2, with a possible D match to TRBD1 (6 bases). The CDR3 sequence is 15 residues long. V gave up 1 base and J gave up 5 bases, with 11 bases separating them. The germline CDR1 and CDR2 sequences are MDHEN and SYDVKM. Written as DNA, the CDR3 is TGTGCCAGCAGTTTATACAGGGAGACGACCGGGGAGCTGTTTTTT. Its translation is CASSLYRETTGELFF.

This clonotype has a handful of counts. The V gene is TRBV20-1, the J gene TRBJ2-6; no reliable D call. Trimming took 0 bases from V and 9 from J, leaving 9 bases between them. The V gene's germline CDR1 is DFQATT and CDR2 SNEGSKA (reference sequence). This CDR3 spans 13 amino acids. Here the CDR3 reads CSARDRPGNVLTF. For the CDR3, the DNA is TGCAGTGCTAGAGATAGGCCCGGCAACGTCCTGACTTTC.

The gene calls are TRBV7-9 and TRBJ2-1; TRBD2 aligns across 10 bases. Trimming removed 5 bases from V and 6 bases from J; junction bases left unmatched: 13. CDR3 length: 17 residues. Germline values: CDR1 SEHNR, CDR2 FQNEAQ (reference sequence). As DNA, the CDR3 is TGTGCCAGCAGCCGCACGATGATAGCGGGAGGATTCAATGAGCAGTTCTTC. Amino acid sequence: CASSRTMIAGGFNEQFF.

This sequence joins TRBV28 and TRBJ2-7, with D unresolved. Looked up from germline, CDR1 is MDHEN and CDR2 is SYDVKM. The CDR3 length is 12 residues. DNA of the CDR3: TGTGTCAGTAGTCTCACTTCCTACGAGCAGTACTTC. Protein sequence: CVSSLTSYEQYF.

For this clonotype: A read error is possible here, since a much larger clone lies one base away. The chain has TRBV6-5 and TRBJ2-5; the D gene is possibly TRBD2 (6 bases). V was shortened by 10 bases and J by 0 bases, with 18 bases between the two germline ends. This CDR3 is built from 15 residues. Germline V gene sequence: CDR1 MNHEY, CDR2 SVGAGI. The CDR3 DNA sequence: TGTGCCACCTACCCAAGGTCTAGCGACCAAGAGACCCAGTACTTC. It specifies CATYPRSSDQETQYF.

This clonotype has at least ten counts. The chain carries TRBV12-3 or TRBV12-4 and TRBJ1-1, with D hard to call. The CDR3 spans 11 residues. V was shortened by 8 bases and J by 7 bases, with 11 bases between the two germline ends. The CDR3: CASLGGSEAFF. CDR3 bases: TGTGCCAGCCTTGGAGGGAGTGAAGCTTTCTTT.

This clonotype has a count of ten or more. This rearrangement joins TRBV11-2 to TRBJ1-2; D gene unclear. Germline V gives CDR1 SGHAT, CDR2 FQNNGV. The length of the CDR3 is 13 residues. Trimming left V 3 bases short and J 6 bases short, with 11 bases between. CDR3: CASSFSNWDGYTF. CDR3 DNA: TGTGCCAGCAGCTTTTCCAACTGGGATGGCTACACCTTC.

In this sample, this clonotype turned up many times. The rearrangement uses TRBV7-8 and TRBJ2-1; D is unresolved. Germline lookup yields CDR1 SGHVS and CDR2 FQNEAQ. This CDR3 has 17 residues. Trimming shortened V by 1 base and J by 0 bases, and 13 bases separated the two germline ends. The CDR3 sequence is CASSLGFSLSSYNEQFF. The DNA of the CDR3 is TGTGCCAGCAGCTTAGGTTTCTCCCTAAGCTCCTACAATGAGCAGTTCTTC.

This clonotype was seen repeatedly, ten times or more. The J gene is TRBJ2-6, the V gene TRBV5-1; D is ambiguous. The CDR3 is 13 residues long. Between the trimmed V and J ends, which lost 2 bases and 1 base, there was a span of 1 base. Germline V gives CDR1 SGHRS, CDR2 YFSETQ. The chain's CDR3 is CASSLSGANVLTF. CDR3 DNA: TGCGCCAGCAGCTTATCTGGGGCCAACGTCCTGACTTTC.

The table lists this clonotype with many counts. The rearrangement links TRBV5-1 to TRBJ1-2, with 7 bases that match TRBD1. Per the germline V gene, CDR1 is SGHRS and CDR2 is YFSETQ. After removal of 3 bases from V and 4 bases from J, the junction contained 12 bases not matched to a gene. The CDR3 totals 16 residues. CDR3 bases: TGCGCCAGCAGCTCAAATGGACAGGACCCTGGCTATGGCTACACCTTC. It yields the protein CASSSNGQDPGYGYTF.

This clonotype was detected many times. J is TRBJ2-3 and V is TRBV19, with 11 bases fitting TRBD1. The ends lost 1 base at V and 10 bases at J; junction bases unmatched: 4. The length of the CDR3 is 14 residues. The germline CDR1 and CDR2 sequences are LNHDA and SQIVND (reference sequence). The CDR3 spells CASSIGTGGSAQYF. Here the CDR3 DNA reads TGTGCCAGTAGTATAGGGACAGGGGGCTCGGCGCAGTATTTT.

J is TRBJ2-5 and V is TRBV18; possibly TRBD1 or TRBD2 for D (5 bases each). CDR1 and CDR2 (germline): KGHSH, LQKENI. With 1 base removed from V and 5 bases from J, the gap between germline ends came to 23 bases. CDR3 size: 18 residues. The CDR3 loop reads CASSPRPPGPPPGETQYF. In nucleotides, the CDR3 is TGTGCCAGCTCACCACGCCCCCCGGGACCTCCGCCGGGGGAGACCCAGTACTTC.

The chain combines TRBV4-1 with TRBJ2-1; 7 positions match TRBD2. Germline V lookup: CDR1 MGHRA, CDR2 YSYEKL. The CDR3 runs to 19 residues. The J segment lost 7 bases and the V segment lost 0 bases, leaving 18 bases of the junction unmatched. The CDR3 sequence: CASSQDGANGGRFANEQFF. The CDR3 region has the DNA TGCGCCAGCAGCCAAGATGGGGCGAACGGGGGGAGGTTCGCGAATGAGCAGTTCTTC.

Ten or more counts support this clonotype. CDR3 DNA: TGCAGTGCTTCCACTAGCGGGCGGCAAGAGACCCAGTACTTC. Encoded protein: CSASTSGRQETQYF. V and J are TRBV20-1 and TRBJ2-5; TRBD2 agrees at 9 bases. Germline-derived CDR1 and CDR2 are DFQATT and SNEGSKA (reference sequence). The CDR3 is made up of 14 amino acids. The junction had 6 bases not matched to a gene; V was cut back by 5 bases and J by 2 bases.